These T cell receptor beta chains were read from a single sample in a study of tumor and adjacent non-tumor tissue in lung cancer. TCRdb passed the multiplex PCR reads through MiXCR, listing each CDR3 protein once. This sample carries under 100,000 distinct CDR3 sequences, about 66% of them seen once, and the ten largest clones take roughly 15%. Sequences were obtained from lung tumor tissue. These receptors were obtained from a man in his 70s with non-small cell lung cancer. CDR3s include the opening cysteine and the closing phenylalanine or tryptophan. D genes are given only for firm matches. The size field is filled for only some rows; it gives once, few, many or a size class.

d_call j_call clone_size v_call cdr3_aa cdr3_nt
TRBD1 TRBJ1-1 many TRBV14 CASSQDQGDTEAFF TGTGCCAGCAGCCAAGACCAGGGGGACACTGAAGCTTTCTTT
- TRBJ1-4 many TRBV6-5 CASSSSWVGEKLFF TGTGCCAGCAGTTCGTCTTGGGTGGGTGAAAAACTGTTTTTT
- TRBJ2-7 - TRBV13 CASRLGKRVQNEQYF TGTGCCAGCCGCTTAGGGAAGAGGGTCCAAAACGAGCAGTACTTC
TRBD1 TRBJ1-2 few TRBV29-1 CSVWGGIGTVYGYTF TGCAGCGTCTGGGGGGGGATTGGGACAGTCTATGGCTACACCTTC
TRBD1 TRBJ2-7 few TRBV28 CASSPAYRGRSYEQYF TGTGCCAGCAGTCCAGCCTACAGGGGGCGATCCTACGAGCAGTACTTC
- TRBJ1-1 - TRBV11-2 CSSRLDLGSKEAFF TGTAGCAGCAGATTAGATCTGGGCTCTAAAGAAGCTTTCTTT
- TRBJ2-3 - TRBV10-3 CAISSLGWEDTQYF TGTGCCATCAGCTCTTTAGGTTGGGAGGATACGCAGTATTTC
TRBD2 TRBJ2-3 - TRBV4-2 CASSQDLSGGEGTQYF TGTGCCAGCAGCCAAGATTTGAGCGGGGGCGAGGGTACGCAGTATTTT
- TRBJ2-2 - TRBV29-1 CSVIEAPGGEPFF TGCAGCGTTATCGAAGCCCCGGGCGGGGAGCCGTTTTTT
- TRBJ2-1 - TRBV29-1 CSVEVIAFYEQFF TGCAGCGTTGAAGTGATTGCCTTTTATGAGCAGTTCTTC
- TRBJ1-6 - TRBV20-1 CGADRGLSYNSHLHF TGCGGTGCTGACCGGGGCCTCTCCTATAATTCACACCTCCACTTT
TRBD1 TRBJ1-4 - TRBV20-1 CNARPRTGTGKLFF TGCAATGCTAGACCGAGGACAGGGACGGGAAAACTGTTTTTT
- TRBJ1-3 few TRBV20-1 CSARSGYGNTIYF TGCAGTGCTAGATCGGGGTACGGAAACACCATATATTTT
- TRBJ2-3 many TRBV5-1 CASSLESDGDTQYF TGCGCCAGCAGCTTGGAATCTGACGGAGATACGCAGTATTTT
- TRBJ2-2 - TRBV11-2 CASSPLRPRGVLFF TGTGCCAGCAGCCCGCTGAGACCACGCGGGGTGCTGTTTTTT
- TRBJ1-3 many TRBV4-1 CASSQDPGTGNTIYF TGCGCCAGCAGCCAAGACCCAGGGACTGGAAACACCATATATTTT
- TRBJ2-7 - TRBV11-2 CTSSLNRGYEQYF TGTACCAGCAGTTTAAACAGAGGCTACGAGCAGTACTTC
- TRBJ1-6 - TRBV5-1 CASSIWDGGRSPLHF TGTGCCAGCAGCATATGGGACGGGGGCAGATCACCCCTCCACTTT
- TRBJ2-5 - TRBV20-1 CSAPPGYQETQYF TGCAGTGCCCCCCCGGGGTACCAAGAGACCCAGTACTTC
TRBD2 TRBJ2-5 medium-sized TRBV6-2/TRBV6-3 CASSYSISRGGQETQYF TGTGCCAGCAGTTACTCGATCTCGCGGGGGGGTCAAGAGACCCAGTACTTC
- TRBJ1-1 - TRBV12-3/TRBV12-4 CASSSDVGPVNTEAFF TGTGCCAGCAGTTCGGACGTGGGGCCCGTGAACACTGAAGCTTTCTTT
- TRBJ2-3 - TRBV11-3 CVSSLGAVPTDMQYF TGTGTCAGCAGCTTAGGGGCCGTCCCGACAGATATGCAGTATTTT
TRBD1 TRBJ2-2 - TRBV6-6 CVGSPGTGGTGELFF TGTGTCGGCAGCCCCGGGACAGGGGGCACCGGAGAGCTGTTTTTT
- TRBJ1-2 - TRBV12-3/TRBV12-4 CTSSPRTVGFGYTF TGTACCAGCAGTCCTCGGACAGTGGGCTTTGGCTACACCTTC
TRBD1 TRBJ2-3 - TRBV12-3/TRBV12-4 CASSKQGATDAQYF TGTGCCAGCAGCAAACAGGGGGCAACAGATGCGCAGTATTTT
TRBD1 TRBJ1-1 - TRBV4-1 CTSIQGEGANTEAFF TGCACCAGCATCCAAGGAGAGGGGGCTAATACTGAAGCTTTCTTT
- TRBJ2-2 - TRBV29-1 CSAKPRGHGELLF TGCAGCGCCAAACCTCGGGGGCATGGGGAGCTGCTTTTT
- TRBJ2-6 - TRBV6-1 CASSAQDSSGANVLTF TGTGCCAGCAGTGCCCAGGATAGCTCTGGGGCAAACGTCCTGACTTTC
- TRBJ2-2 many TRBV28 CASSFRQQGYGGELFF TGTGCCAGCAGTTTTAGACAGCAGGGTTACGGCGGGGAGCTGTTTTTT
- TRBJ2-1 - TRBV20-1 CSARYGASAVQFF TGCAGTGCTCGGTACGGGGCGAGTGCCGTGCAGTTCTTC
- TRBJ2-7 many TRBV6-5 CASSYQRVRPYEQYF TGTGCCAGCAGTTATCAGCGGGTAAGGCCCTACGAGCAGTACTTC
- TRBJ2-5 - TRBV6-1 CASGRWPWETQYF TGTGCCAGCGGTAGGTGGCCGTGGGAGACCCAGTACTTC
- TRBJ2-1 - TRBV6-7 CASSYSGTRTGLASVFGQFF TGTGCCAGTAGTTACTCAGGCACGCGAACGGGCCTAGCATCGGTGTTTGGGCAGTTCTTC
- TRBJ2-1 - TRBV29-1 CSVEDWGDNGQFF TGTAGCGTTGAAGATTGGGGGGACAATGGGCAGTTCTTC
- TRBJ2-2 few TRBV10-2 CATTLGRSTGELFF TGCGCCACCACACTAGGGCGGTCCACCGGGGAGCTGTTTTTT
- TRBJ2-1 - TRBV7-9 CASSAHFNEHFF TGTGCTAGCAGCGCCCATTTCAATGAGCATTTCTTC